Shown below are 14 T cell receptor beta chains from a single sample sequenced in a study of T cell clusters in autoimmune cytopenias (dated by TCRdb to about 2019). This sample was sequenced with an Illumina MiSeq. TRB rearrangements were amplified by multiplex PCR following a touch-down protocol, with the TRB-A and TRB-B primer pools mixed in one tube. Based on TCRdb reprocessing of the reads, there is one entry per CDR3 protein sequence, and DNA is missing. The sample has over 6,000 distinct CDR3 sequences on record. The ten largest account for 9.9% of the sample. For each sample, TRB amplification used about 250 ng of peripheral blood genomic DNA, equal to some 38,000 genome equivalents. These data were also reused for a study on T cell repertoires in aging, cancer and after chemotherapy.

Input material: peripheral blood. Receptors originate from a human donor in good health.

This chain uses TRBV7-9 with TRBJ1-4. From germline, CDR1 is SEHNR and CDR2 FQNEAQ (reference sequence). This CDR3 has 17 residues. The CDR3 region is CASSSTGPSYIPEKLFF. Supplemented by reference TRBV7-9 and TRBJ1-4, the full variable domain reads DTGVSQNPRHKITKRGQNVTFRCDPISEHNRLYWYRQTLGQGPEFLTYFQNEAQLEKSRLLSDRFSAERPKGSFSTLEIQRTEQGDSAMYLCASSSTGPSYIPEKLFFGSGTQLSVL.

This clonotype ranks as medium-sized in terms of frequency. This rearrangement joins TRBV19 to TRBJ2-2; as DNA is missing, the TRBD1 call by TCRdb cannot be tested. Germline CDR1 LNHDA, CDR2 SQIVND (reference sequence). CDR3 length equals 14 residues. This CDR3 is CASSISRGNGELFF.

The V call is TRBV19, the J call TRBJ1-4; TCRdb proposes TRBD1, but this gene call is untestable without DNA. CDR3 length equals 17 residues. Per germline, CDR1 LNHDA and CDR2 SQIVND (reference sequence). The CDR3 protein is CASSIDLGGTGNEKLFF.

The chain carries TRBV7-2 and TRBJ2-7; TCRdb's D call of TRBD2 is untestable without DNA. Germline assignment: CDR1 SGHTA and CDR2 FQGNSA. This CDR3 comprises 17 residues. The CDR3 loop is CASSLGGGAFPPYEQYF.

The CDR3 protein is CAISKAGTSGGRSGSYNEQFF. The chain combines TRBV10-3 with TRBJ2-1; TCRdb proposes TRBD2, but this gene call is untestable without DNA. The CDR3 has 21 residues. CDR1 is ENHRY and CDR2 is SYGVKD in the germline V gene.

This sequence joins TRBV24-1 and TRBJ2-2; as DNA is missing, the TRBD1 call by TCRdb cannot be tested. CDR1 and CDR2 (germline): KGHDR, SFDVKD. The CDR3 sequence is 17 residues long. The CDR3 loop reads CATSDSRAGGVTGELFF.

CDR3 protein: CASSLGRHRANTIYF. This chain links TRBV13 with TRBJ1-3. CDR3 length equals 15 residues. Germline lookup yields CDR1 PRHDT and CDR2 FYEKMQ (reference sequence).

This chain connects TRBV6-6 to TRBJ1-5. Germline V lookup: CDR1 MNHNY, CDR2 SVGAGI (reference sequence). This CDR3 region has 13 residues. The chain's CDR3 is CASSSRGGQPQHF.

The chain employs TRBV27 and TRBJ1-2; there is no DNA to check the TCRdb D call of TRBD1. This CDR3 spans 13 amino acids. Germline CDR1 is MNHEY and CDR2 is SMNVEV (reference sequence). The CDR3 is CASSPQGFYGYTF.

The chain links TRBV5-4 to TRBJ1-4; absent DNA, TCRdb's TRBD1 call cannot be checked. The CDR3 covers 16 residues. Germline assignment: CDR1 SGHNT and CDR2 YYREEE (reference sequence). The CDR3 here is CASSLTGDATNEKLFF. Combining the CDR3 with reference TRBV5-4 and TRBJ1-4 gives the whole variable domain ETGVTQSPTHLIKTRGQQVTLRCSSQSGHNTVSWYQQALGQGPQFIFQYYREEENGRGNFPPRFSGLQFPNYSSELNVNALELDDSALYLCASSLTGDATNEKLFFGSGTQLSVL.

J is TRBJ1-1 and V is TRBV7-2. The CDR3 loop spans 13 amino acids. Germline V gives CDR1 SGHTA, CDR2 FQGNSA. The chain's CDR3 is CASSLRAATEAFF.

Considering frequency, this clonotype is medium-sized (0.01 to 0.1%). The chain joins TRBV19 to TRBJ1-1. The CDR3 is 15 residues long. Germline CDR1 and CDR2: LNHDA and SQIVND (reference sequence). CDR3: CASTKGPPENTEAFF.

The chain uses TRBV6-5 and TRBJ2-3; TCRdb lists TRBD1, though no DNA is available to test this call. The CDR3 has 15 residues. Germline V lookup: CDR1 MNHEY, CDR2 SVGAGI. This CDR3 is CASSRDSPSDGTQYF.

CDR3 residues: CASSRDSSYEQYF. The rearrangement links TRBV4-2 to TRBJ2-7; TCRdb gives TRBD1 as the D gene, but with no DNA this cannot be confirmed. There are 13 residues in the CDR3. Germline assignment: CDR1 LGHNA and CDR2 YNFKEQ.